The 13 T cell receptor beta chains below all came from one sample that was sequenced in a study of T cell repertoires in cytomegalovirus infection. TCRdb re-derived calls from the reads in MiXCR, one entry per CDR3 protein. Among around 100,000 distinct CDR3 sequences listed, 10% were seen once. These receptors lack a known antigen. What was sequenced was PBMCs, sequenced either directly or after in vitro stimulation (not recorded which). All receptors derive from a human donor in good health (CMV status not recorded). Some clones in this sample may be carry-over from other donors' samples.

This clonotype was seen ten or more times. V and J are TRBV7-2 and TRBJ2-1; perhaps TRBD2 as D (6 bases). Germline V gene data show CDR1 as SGHTA and CDR2 as FQGNSA. Deletions cut 5 bases from V and 15 bases from J, with 20 bases between. The CDR3 consists of 13 residues. The CDR3 nucleotides are TGTGCCAGCAGCACCGTGACTAGTGGCGGAGCGTTCTTC. It is translated as CASSTVTSGGAFF.

This clonotype turned up a few times. The chain couples TRBV6-1 to TRBJ2-7; TRBD2 matches 7 bases. J lost 0 bases, V lost 6 bases, and 11 bases had no gene match. CDR1 and CDR2 (germline): MNHNS, SASEGT. The length of the CDR3 is 16 residues. The CDR3 is CASSSAFGGSSYEQYF. CDR3 nucleotide sequence: TGTGCCAGCAGCTCGGCGTTTGGCGGGAGCTCCTACGAGCAGTACTTC.

The chain has TRBV20-1 and TRBJ2-3, with 8 positions matching TRBD2. V trimming: 0 bases; J trimming: 5 bases; junction bases outside the gene matches: 10. The CDR3 is 16 amino acids. Germline lookup yields CDR1 DFQATT and CDR2 SNEGSKA (reference sequence). CDR3 amino acids: CSARDLREAWGDTQYF. The CDR3 DNA is TGCAGTGCTAGAGATTTGCGGGAGGCATGGGGAGATACGCAGTATTTT.

This clonotype was seen more than once but under ten times. The rearrangement links TRBV28 to TRBJ2-7, with a weak D call TRBD1 (6 bases). V was clipped by 3 bases and J by 4 bases, with 19 bases between them. Per germline, CDR1 MDHEN and CDR2 SYDVKM. The CDR3 consists of 16 residues. The CDR3 nucleotides are TGTGCCAGCAGTTTGGGGACCGATGGGACACTATACGAGCAGTACTTC. Its protein product is CASSLGTDGTLYEQYF. The complete variable domain, with remaining parts taken from reference TRBV28 and TRBJ2-7, reads DVKVTQSSRYLVKRTGEKVFLECVQDMDHENMFWYRQDPGLGLRLIYFSYDVKMKEKGDIPEGYSVSREKKERFSLILESASTNQTSMYLCASSLGTDGTLYEQYFGPGTRLTVT.

This sequence joins TRBV4-3 and TRBJ2-6, with TRBD1 matching over 7 bases. The V gene end was trimmed by 3 bases and the J gene end by 4 bases; junction bases not matched to a gene: 6. This CDR3 is built from 16 residues. CDR1 and CDR2 from the germline V gene are LGHNA and YSLEER. The CDR3 bases are TGCGCCAGCAGCCAGGCGACAGGGACAGGGGCCAACGTCCTGACTTTC. Translating it yields CASSQATGTGANVLTF.

The V and J genes are TRBV10-2 and TRBJ1-4; 8 bases are shared with TRBD1. J was trimmed by 8 bases and V by 6 bases; bases with no gene match: 5. CDR3 length equals 13 residues. The V gene's germline CDR1 is WSHSY and CDR2 SAAADI. The CDR3 sequence is CASSAGGREKLFF. Written as DNA, the CDR3 is TGCGCCAGCAGCGCAGGGGGCAGAGAAAAACTGTTTTTT.

Only a few counts were recorded for this clonotype. The CDR3: CASSTQLAGRTGGANVLTF. Here the CDR3 DNA reads TGTGCCAGTAGTACCCAACTAGCGGGTAGGACTGGTGGGGCCAACGTCCTGACTTTC. The genes are TRBV19 and TRBJ2-6; TRBD2 matches 9 bases. Germline CDR1 and CDR2: LNHDA and SQIVND (reference sequence). The CDR3 extends over 19 amino acids. V lost 4 bases and J lost 3; bases outside the gene matches: 13.

The genes are TRBV27 and TRBJ1-1; D perhaps matches TRBD1 (6 bases). This CDR3 contains 13 residues. V shed 3 bases and J shed 5 bases, with 10 bases lying between them. Germline V gene lookup returns CDR1 MNHEY and CDR2 SMNVEV (reference sequence). Here the CDR3 reads CASSFVQGTEAFF. CDR3 DNA: TGTGCCAGCAGTTTCGTACAGGGAACTGAAGCTTTCTTT.

This clonotype came up many times. DNA of the CDR3: TGTGCCAGCAGCTTAGATTGGCGCAGGAGTCAGCCCCAGCATTTT. This encodes CASSLDWRRSQPQHF. This chain links TRBV7-2 with TRBJ1-5; D unclear. V was shortened by 1 base and J by 6 bases, with 13 bases between the two germline ends. The CDR3 has 15 amino acids. The germline V gene encodes CDR1 SGHTA and CDR2 FQGNSA.

This clonotype showed up many times. The rearrangement joins TRBV7-9 to TRBJ1-2; D is perhaps TRBD1 (5 bases). Trimming took off 6 bases at V and 8 bases at J, with 10 bases between the two ends. The V gene's germline CDR1 is SEHNR and CDR2 FQNEAQ (reference sequence). The CDR3 contains 11 residues. The CDR3 here is CASRSGDGYTF. CDR3 in DNA: TGTGCCAGCAGGTCGGGGGACGGCTACACCTTC.

The table lists this clonotype with many counts. The rearrangement links TRBV5-8 to TRBJ1-2; the match to TRBD1 covers 10 bases. Trimming took 4 bases from V and 3 from J; bases not matched to a gene: 9. There are 16 residues in the CDR3. Looked up from germline, CDR1 is SGHTS and CDR2 is YDEGEE. The CDR3 sequence is CASSVGTGERDYGYTF. In DNA, the CDR3 is TGTGCCAGCAGCGTCGGGACAGGGGAGAGGGACTATGGCTACACCTTC. Full variable domain (rest looked up from reference TRBV5-8 and TRBJ1-2): EAGVTQSPTHLIKTRGQQATLRCSPISGHTSVYWYQQALGLGLQFLLWYDEGEERNRGNFPPRFSGRQFPNYSSELNVNALELEDSALYLCASSVGTGERDYGYTFGSGTRLTVV.

The chain recombines TRBV19 with TRBJ2-3; maybe TRBD2 (6 bases). Trimming left V 5 bases short and J 1 base short, with 7 bases between. CDR3 length: 13 residues. Germline values: CDR1 LNHDA, CDR2 SQIVND (reference sequence). The CDR3 DNA reads as TGTGCCAGTAGTGCGGGACGCACAGATACGCAGTATTTT. Protein product: CASSAGRTDTQYF.

The V and J genes are TRBV19 and TRBJ2-1, with 7 bases that match TRBD2. The CDR3 contains 11 residues. CDR1 is LNHDA, CDR2 SQIVND, per germline (reference sequence). V shed 6 bases and J 15 bases; nucleotides not matched to a gene: 8. DNA of the CDR3: TGTGCCAGTAGGGGGACTATCGGTCTGTTCTTC. This translates into CASRGTIGLFF.